This T cell receptor beta chain stems from a study of OX40 agonist ivuxolimab in advanced cancers. Study details: Dosing consisted of intravenous ivuxolimab at 0.01 to 10 mg/kg every 2 weeks.

Peripheral blood came from all dose cohorts at three timepoints. The CDR3 is 15 amino acids. Germline-derived CDR1 and CDR2 are LGHNA and YSLEER. V was pared by 4 bases and J by 3 bases, with 15 bases between. Sequencing was performed with immunoSEQ multiplex PCR; in TCRdb, only in-frame clones are kept and a portion is missing. This sample has tens of thousands of clones, with around 82% found just once. The chain carries TRBV4-3 and TRBJ1-2; D is perhaps TRBD1 (5 bases). The starting material was CD4+ or CD8+ T cells sorted from blood, obtained in a trial of the OX40 agonist ivuxolimab. This clonotype was sampled from an adult with an advanced solid tumor such as melanoma, head and neck, liver or kidney cancer. The DNA for the CDR3 is TGCGCCAGCAGCCCGGACGGCGGGGCGGACTATGGCTACACCTTC. Encoded protein: CASSPDGGADYGYTF.